The 5 T cell receptor beta chains given below trace back to one sample, sequenced in a study of blood T cell repertoires in COVID-19. TCRdb keeps only in-frame clones here, not all; method: immunoSEQ multiplex PCR. In the table there are 400,000 to 450,000 clones, 70% to 90% of which are singletons. The sample taken for sequencing was peripheral blood. These receptor sequences come from a woman in her fifties or sixties with COVID-19, enrolled during active disease.

The V and J genes are TRBV7-8 and TRBJ2-3; a possible D gene is TRBD2 (5 bases). Deletions cut 5 bases from V and 9 bases from J, with 21 bases between. Per the germline V gene, CDR1 is SGHVS and CDR2 is FQNEAQ. The CDR3 sequence is 15 residues long. The CDR3 region is CASSLGLFRISTQYF. CDR3 DNA sequence: TGTGCCAGCAGCCTAGGACTCTTCAGAATTAGCACGCAGTATTTT.

The chain recombines TRBV5-6 with TRBJ1-1; no clear D. Germline V CDR1 and CDR2: SGHDT, YYEEEE. The V end lost 2 bases, the J end lost 0 bases, and 5 bases lay between the germline ends. This CDR3 has 13 residues. CDR3 in DNA: TGTGCCAGCAGCTTTCCGGTGAACACTGAAGCTTTCTTT. Its protein is CASSFPVNTEAFF.

This clone was observed at least ten times. The chain combines TRBV3-1 (or the pseudogene TRBV3-2) with TRBJ1-2, with D unresolved. This CDR3 has 12 residues. Germline V gene sequence: CDR1 LGHDT, CDR2 YNNKEL (reference sequence). The V gene lost 0 bases and the J gene lost 6 bases, with 5 bases spanning the gap. CDR3 in DNA: TGTGCCAGCAGCCAAGATTGGCATGGCTACACCTTC. The encoded protein is CASSQDWHGYTF.

Notes on this clone: Other nucleotide sequences in the sample specify the same CDR3. The rearrangement links TRBV9 to TRBJ2-3; 8 nucleotides line up with TRBD2. The CDR3 is 15 amino acids. The junction had 1 base not matched to a gene; V was cut back by 0 bases and J by 1 base. Per germline, CDR1 SGDLS and CDR2 YYNGEE. CDR3 sequence reads: CASSVGSGGTDTQYF. The CDR3 nucleotides are TGTGCCAGCAGCGTAGGTAGCGGGGGCACAGATACGCAGTATTTT.

The J gene is TRBJ1-1, the V gene TRBV11-1; D ambiguous. Germline assignment: CDR1 SGHAT and CDR2 FQDESV (reference sequence). CDR3 length: 16 residues. Trimming removed 3 bases at V and 1 base at J, with 15 bases between. CDR3 DNA: TGTGCCAGCAGCTTTCGCGGGTCGTATCCGAACACTGAAGCTTTCTTT. It yields the protein CASSFRGSYPNTEAFF.